These 10 T cell receptor beta chains came from one sample sequenced in a study of shared clonotypes between healthy human individuals. Sequencing used immunoSEQ multiplex PCR; TCRdb keeps in-frame clones, though not all of them. The table includes some 2,000,000 clones, roughly 94% detected once. The specimen sequenced was naive CD4+ T cells sorted from blood. Subset specified: CD45RA+ positively selected. The receptors originated from a man aged 18 to 30 in good health.

The chain joins TRBV10-3 to TRBJ1-3, with TRBD1 as a possible D gene (5 bases). CDR3 size: 17 residues. The V and J ends lost 3 bases and 4 bases respectively, with 19 bases between them. Germline V lookup: CDR1 ENHRY, CDR2 SYGVKD. The CDR3 sequence: CAISDRGNGMGGNTIYF. The CDR3 DNA reads as TGTGCCATCAGTGATAGGGGCAACGGGATGGGAGGAAACACCATATATTTT.

V is TRBV28 and J is TRBJ2-1, with a tentative D call TRBD2 (6 bases). Deletions cut 6 bases from V and 1 base from J, with 13 bases between. Germline CDR1 reads MDHEN; CDR2 reads SYDVKM. The CDR3 is 15 residues long. CDR3 nucleotides: TGTGCCAGCAGCCCCAGCGGGCCGTCCTACAATGAGCAGTTCTTC. This encodes CASSPSGPSYNEQFF.

This chain connects TRBV30 to TRBJ2-1; 7 nucleotides agree with TRBD2. CDR3 length equals 16 residues. Germline V gene data show CDR1 as GTSNPN and CDR2 as SVGIG (reference sequence). V was pared by 3 bases and J by 7 bases, with 15 bases of the junction left unmatched. The DNA for the CDR3 is TGTGCCTGGAGAGCCCGTGGAGGGAGGGCCTTGAATGAGCAGTTCTTC. Residues: CAWRARGGRALNEQFF.

This rearrangement joins TRBV10-3 to TRBJ2-3; 8 positions agree with TRBD1. The CDR3 is 14 amino acids. In germline, CDR1 is ENHRY, CDR2 SYGVKD. J was trimmed by 2 bases and V by 11 bases; bases with no gene match: 9. For the CDR3, the DNA is TGTGCCGGCGGGACAGGAGGTTCCACAGATACGCAGTATTTT. Protein product: CAGGTGGSTDTQYF.

Remarks on this clone: Different DNA sequences within this sample yield the same CDR3. This chain connects TRBV19 to TRBJ2-2; no definite D call. V lost 4 bases to trimming and J lost 0 bases, with 3 bases between them. Per the germline V gene, CDR1 is LNHDA and CDR2 is SQIVND (reference sequence). The CDR3 is made up of 13 amino acids. In DNA form, the CDR3 reads TGTGCCAGTAGTACCACGAACACCGGGGAGCTGTTTTTT. This sequence encodes CASSTTNTGELFF.

The J gene is TRBJ1-2, the V gene TRBV28, with 10 bases lining up with TRBD1. CDR3 size: 14 residues. The V and J ends lost 5 bases and 5 bases, in that order; junction bases with no gene match: 5. Germline CDR1 is MDHEN and CDR2 is SYDVKM. CDR3 bases: TGTGCCAGCAGTCCTCGGGACAGGGGTTATGGCTACACCTTC. Encoded protein: CASSPRDRGYGYTF.

The chain couples TRBV4-1 to TRBJ2-7; 9 nucleotides agree with TRBD1. Germline V gene lookup returns CDR1 MGHRA and CDR2 YSYEKL. This CDR3 contains 15 residues. After removal of 3 bases from V and 4 bases from J, the junction contained 7 bases not matched to a gene. The CDR3 nucleotides are TGCGCCAGCAGCCACCCCGGGACAGGGAGATACGAGCAGTACTTC. It encodes CASSHPGTGRYEQYF.

With respect to this clone: Within the sample, other DNA sequences also encode this same CDR3. V and J are TRBV7-2 and TRBJ2-1; 8 nucleotides align to TRBD2. Germline values: CDR1 SGHTA, CDR2 FQGNSA. CDR3 length: 15 residues. With V trimmed by 0 bases and J by 2 bases, 0 bases remained unmatched. Written as DNA, the CDR3 is TGTGCCAGCAGCTTAGCGCGGGGGGCCTACAATGAGCAGTTCTTC. Protein sequence: CASSLARGAYNEQFF. The whole variable domain, filled in from reference TRBV7-2 and TRBJ2-1, reads GAGVSQSPSNKVTEKGKDVELRCDPISGHTALYWYRQSLGQGLEFLIYFQGNSAPDKSGLPSDRFSAERTGGSVSTLTIQRTQQEDSAVYLCASSLARGAYNEQFFGPGTRLTVL.

The chain links TRBV10-2 to TRBJ2-7; 10 positions match TRBD1. CDR1 is WSHSY and CDR2 is SAAADI in the germline V gene. After removal of 10 bases from V and 7 bases from J, the junction contained 10 bases not matched to a gene. CDR3 length equals 13 residues. CDR3 coding DNA: TGCGCCATAGGGACAGGGGTTTCAAGGGAGCAGTACTTC. This codes for CAIGTGVSREQYF.

The CDR3 nucleotides are TGCAGCGTTGAAAGCCGGAGCGCAGATACGCAGTATTTT. Translating it yields CSVESRSADTQYF. The rearrangement joins TRBV29-1 to TRBJ2-3, with unresolved D. Per the germline V gene, CDR1 is SQVTM and CDR2 is ANQGSEA. The V end was cut by 2 bases, the J end by 4 bases, with 10 bases between. The CDR3 is made up of 13 amino acids.